This record looks at one TCR beta chain sequence and its context. The sample comes from a study of tumor-infiltrating lymphocytes in localized non-small cell lung cancer. Trimming cost V 7 bases and J 9 bases, with 17 bases left between them. CDR3 size: 13 residues. The germline V gene encodes CDR1 MNHNY and CDR2 SVGAGI (reference sequence). Data came from immunoSEQ multiplex PCR; TCRdb stores just in-frame clones and leaves some out. The data contain 12,000 or so clones, roughly 79% of them singletons. This chain joins TRBV6-6 and TRBJ2-3; D is possibly TRBD1 (5 bases). This TCR came from a human donor with non-small cell lung cancer. The sample consisted of lung tumor tissue. The DNA of the CDR3 is TGTGCCAGCACCGTCGGCCAGGGTCGGACGCAGTATTTT. This gives the protein CASTVGQGRTQYF.